This T cell receptor (beta chain) originates from a study of blood T cell repertoires in COVID-19. Turning to the study itself: Acute and convalescent COVID-19 samples came from the United States, Italy and Spain. The cDNA or gDNA used as material had been derived from T cells, B-cell-depleted T cells, or PBMCs.

In the source study's methods: Reference gene primer amplification gave estimated nucleated cell counts. Libraries were prepared by immunoSEQ multiplex PCR; TCRdb keeps only in-frame clonotypes and omits some of them. That table supplies the V and J calls and clone size; D and trimming were determined from the DNA. The table records about 140,000 clones, more than 70% of them present only once. Concerning this clone itself: The same CDR3 arises from other DNA sequences in this sample as well.

Germline assignment: CDR1 LNHDA and CDR2 SQIVND (reference sequence). Trimming pared 1 base from V and 1 base from J, leaving 5 bases between. The CDR3 sequence is 13 residues long. The genes are TRBV19 and TRBJ2-7, with D perhaps TRBD1 (5 bases). This receptor was taken from a woman in her sixties or seventies with acute or convalescent COVID-19. Source material: peripheral blood. In DNA form, the CDR3 reads TGTGCCAGTAGTATAGGACAGTCCTACGAGCAGTACTTC. Translation gives CASSIGQSYEQYF.